One and the same sample provided the 10 T cell receptor beta chains below, sequenced in a study of shared clonotypes between healthy human individuals. The table came from immunoSEQ multiplex PCR; TCRdb's copy has only in-frame clones and leaves some out. In the table there are millions of clones, around nine tenths of which are singletons. The sequenced sample consisted of naive CD4+ T cells sorted from blood. Subset described: CD45RA+ positively selected. The source of these receptors is a man younger than 35 in good health.

The chain has TRBV6-5 and TRBJ2-3; the D gene is possibly TRBD1 (6 bases). V shed 8 bases and J shed 8 bases, with 17 bases lying between them. This CDR3 has 13 amino acids. The V gene's germline CDR1 is MNHEY and CDR2 SVGAGI. CDR3 nucleotide sequence: TGTGCCAGCGCACTCACGACAGGAGGTACGCAGTATTTT. This codes for CASALTTGGTQYF.

J is TRBJ2-7 and V is TRBV6-5; TRBD1 might be the D (5 bases). Trimming pared 6 bases from V and 9 bases from J, leaving 21 bases between. The CDR3 sequence is 14 residues long. Germline assignment: CDR1 MNHEY and CDR2 SVGAGI. The CDR3 DNA is TGTGCCAGCAGCGCGACAGCGAGGCTAACCGGGCAGTACTTC. Translating gives CASSATARLTGQYF.

The chain joins TRBV28 to TRBJ1-2; TRBD1 matches 7 bases. This CDR3 spans 14 amino acids. After removal of 5 bases from V and 4 bases from J, the junction contained 7 bases not matched to a gene. The germline gives CDR1 MDHEN, CDR2 SYDVKM. The chain's CDR3 is CASSGGTASYGYTF. The CDR3 DNA reads as TGTGCCAGCAGTGGAGGGACAGCCAGCTATGGCTACACCTTC.

The chain links TRBV4-3 to TRBJ1-6; D not resolved. The CDR3 is 15 amino acids. V was trimmed by 1 base and J by 8 bases, leaving 12 bases between them. Germline lookup yields CDR1 LGHNA and CDR2 YSLEER. The chain's CDR3 is CASSQVELGDSPLHF. The CDR3 DNA sequence: TGCGCCAGCAGCCAAGTAGAATTGGGTGATTCACCCCTCCACTTT.

This clone was seen more than once but under ten times. The chain uses TRBV6-5 and TRBJ1-5; D uncertain. This CDR3 is built from 14 residues. V lost 5 bases and J 0 bases, leaving 8 bases between the germline ends. Germline V CDR1 and CDR2: MNHEY, SVGAGI. Here the CDR3 DNA reads TGTGCCAGCAGTAGTGGCAATAGCAATCAGCCCCAGCATTTT. Protein product: CASSSGNSNQPQHF.

This sequence joins TRBV11-2 and TRBJ1-5; D may be TRBD1 (6 bases). The CDR3 sequence is 15 residues long. The V end lost 5 bases, the J end lost 7 bases, and 18 bases lay between the germline ends. Per germline, CDR1 SGHAT and CDR2 FQNNGV. In nucleotides, the CDR3 is TGTGCCAGCAGCCCTAGCGGGGGGGCACGGCAGCCCCAGCATTTT. Translation gives CASSPSGGARQPQHF.

The chain is built from TRBV4-3 and TRBJ1-1; D is perhaps TRBD1 (6 bases). The CDR3 is 13 amino acids. CDR1 is LGHNA, CDR2 YSLEER, per germline. V lost 1 base and J lost 10, with 13 bases in between. This chain's CDR3 is CASSQVGGTPAFF. In DNA, the CDR3 is TGCGCCAGCAGCCAAGTAGGGGGGACACCAGCTTTCTTT.

The rearrangement joins TRBV7-6 to TRBJ1-6; D uncertain. Trimming shortened V by 1 base and J by 7 bases, and 5 bases separated the two germline ends. The CDR3 extends over 13 amino acids. From germline, CDR1 is SGHVS and CDR2 FNYEAQ. The CDR3 protein is CASSLVLNSPLHF. CDR3 nucleotide sequence: TGTGCCAGCAGCTTAGTTCTGAATTCACCCCTCCACTTT.

The gene calls are TRBV9 and TRBJ2-2; D is perhaps TRBD1 (6 bases). The CDR3 covers 16 residues. V shed 3 bases and J shed 4 bases, with 16 bases lying between them. Germline V gene lookup returns CDR1 SGDLS and CDR2 YYNGEE. CDR3 amino acids: CASSGPRGYGTGELFF. CDR3 coding DNA: TGTGCCAGCAGCGGACCGAGGGGGTATGGCACCGGGGAGCTGTTTTTT.

The chain couples TRBV7-2 to TRBJ1-1; maybe TRBD1 (5 bases). This CDR3 has 16 amino acids. CDR1 is SGHTA and CDR2 is FQGNSA in the germline V gene. V dropped 1 base and J dropped 1 base, with 13 bases sitting between them. The CDR3 sequence: CASSLGRLGGNTEAFF. CDR3 sequence (DNA): TGTGCCAGCAGCTTAGGGAGGCTGGGGGGGAACACTGAAGCTTTCTTT.